Reported below is one TCR beta chain. This entry belongs to a study of read filtering for tumor transcriptome and immune sequencing. Study context: Transcriptome libraries were built from DNase-treated RNA.

The V gene lost 2 bases and the J gene lost 5 bases, with 16 bases spanning the gap. Germline V gives CDR1 SNHLY, CDR2 FYNNEI. This CDR3 contains 16 residues. Molecular barcoded adaptors covering alpha/delta and beta/gamma chains were used on roughly 400 ng RNA. TCRdb used MiXCR to reprocess the reads, holding one entry per CDR3 protein. Of around 44,000 distinct CDR3 sequences in the sample, around 15% were seen once. This clonotype was sampled from a donor aged 40 or older with multiple myeloma. Sequencing used a population of CD138-negative cells sorted from bone marrow. The chain joins TRBV2 to TRBJ2-1; no clear D. CDR3 sequence: CASSELGSFSDNEQFF. In DNA, the CDR3 is TGTGCCAGCAGTGAATTAGGATCTTTCTCGGACAATGAGCAGTTCTTC.